A selection of T cell receptor beta chains follows, all from one sample in a study of blood T cell repertoires in COVID-19. Repertoires were generated with immunoSEQ multiplex PCR, while TCRdb's copy carries only in-frame clones and drops some. The table records 130,000 or so clones, about 80% of them present only once. The sequencing sample was made of PBMCs or T cells enriched from blood (not recorded which). All receptors come from a man aged 35 to 55 with acute COVID-19. The CDR3 runs from the conserved cysteine through the conserved F or W. D genes are given only for firm matches. The size field is filled for only some rows; it gives once, few, many or a size class.

v_gene	abundance	d_gene	j_gene	CDR3aa	CDR3nt
TRBV5-6	few	TRBD1	TRBJ1-1	CASSLTGNRGWGTEAFF	TGTGCCAGCAGTCTGACAGGGAATAGGGGATGGGGCACTGAAGCTTTCTTT
TRBV27	NA	TRBD1	TRBJ1-5	CASSSGTASNQPQHF	TGTGCCAGCAGTTCGGGGACAGCCAGCAATCAGCCCCAGCATTTT
TRBV6-5	NA	NA	TRBJ1-3	CASSYPGAGRTIYF	TGTGCCAGCAGTTACCCTGGGGCGGGACGCACCATATATTTT
TRBV6-1	NA	NA	TRBJ1-5	CASSEVTGNQPQHF	TGTGCCAGCAGTGAAGTTACGGGAAATCAGCCCCAGCATTTT
TRBV18	NA	TRBD1	TRBJ1-5	CASSLTTSGGISNQPQHF	TGTGCCAGCTCACTCACTACCTCAGGGGGGATAAGCAATCAGCCCCAGCATTTT
TRBV7-2	NA	TRBD2	TRBJ2-1	CASSLDRGGYNEQFF	TGTGCCAGCAGCTTAGACCGGGGGGGGTACAATGAGCAGTTCTTC
TRBV7-9	NA	NA	TRBJ2-2	CASSPPWGRNEEELFF	TGTGCCAGCAGCCCTCCTTGGGGGCGCAATGAAGAGGAGCTGTTTTTT
TRBV19	NA	TRBD1	TRBJ1-2	CASMAGTVANYGYTF	TGTGCCAGTATGGCGGGGACAGTAGCTAACTATGGCTACACCTTC
TRBV5-8	NA	TRBD1	TRBJ1-6	CASSLVYRGHSPLHF	TGTGCCAGCAGCTTAGTCTACAGGGGGCATTCACCCCTCCACTTT
TRBV10-3	NA	NA	TRBJ1-6	CAIRRDGNSPLHF	TGTGCCATCAGGCGGGACGGAAATTCACCCCTCCACTTT
TRBV5-1	NA	NA	TRBJ1-4	CASSLAGLTNEKLFF	TGCGCCAGCAGCTTGGCGGGGTTAACTAATGAAAAACTGTTTTTT
TRBV5-1	NA	TRBD1	TRBJ2-7	CASSLDRGDEQYF	TGCGCCAGCAGCTTGGACAGGGGGGACGAGCAGTACTTC
TRBV12-3/TRBV12-4	once	TRBD2	TRBJ2-7	CASSSGGGQYF	TGTGCCAGCAGTTCGGGGGGTGGGCAGTACTTC
TRBV4-2	NA	NA	TRBJ1-2	CASSQDRDPYGYTF	TGTGCCAGCAGCCAAGACCGGGATCCCTATGGCTACACCTTC
TRBV5-1	NA	TRBD2	TRBJ2-1	CASTGLAGGTHEQFF	TGCGCCAGCACAGGTTTAGCGGGTGGAACCCATGAGCAGTTCTTC
TRBV18	NA	NA	TRBJ2-5	CASSRARDTQETQYF	TGTGCCAGCTCACGGGCCAGGGATACCCAAGAGACCCAGTACTTC
TRBV5-8	NA	NA	TRBJ1-2	CASSLDLRGYTF	TGTGCCAGCAGCTTGGACTTGAGGGGCTACACCTTC
TRBV6-6	NA	TRBD1	TRBJ1-2	CASSSGTDANYGYTF	TGTGCCAGCAGTTCGGGGACAGATGCTAACTATGGCTACACCTTC
TRBV5-1	NA	NA	TRBJ2-7	CASSLGQNSYEQYF	TGCGCCAGCAGCTTGGGACAGAACTCCTACGAGCAGTACTTC
TRBV18	once	TRBD1	TRBJ2-5	CASSRGQGQETQYF	TGTGCCAGCTCTCGAGGACAGGGACAAGAGACCCAGTACTTC
TRBV10-3	NA	NA	TRBJ2-3	CASHGGDFKPDTQYF	TGTGCCTCGCACGGCGGGGACTTTAAACCAGATACGCAGTATTTT
TRBV24-1	NA	TRBD2	TRBJ2-2	CATSDWGGSNPGELFF	TGTGCCACCAGTGATTGGGGCGGGAGCAACCCGGGGGAGCTGTTTTTT
TRBV21-1	NA	NA	TRBJ1-2	CASSKNWPGTGKVSNGYTF	TGTGCCAGCAGCAAAAATTGGCCAGGGACAGGGAAAGTAAGTAATGGCTACACCTTC
TRBV6-5	few	NA	TRBJ1-2	CASRPDFNYGYTF	TGTGCCAGCAGGCCGGACTTTAACTATGGCTACACCTTC
TRBV6-6	few	NA	TRBJ2-3	CASSLGTTSSVDTQYF	TGTGCCAGCAGCCTCGGGACGACTAGTTCCGTCGATACGCAGTATTTT
TRBV5-1	NA	TRBD2	TRBJ2-5	CASSFGWVAGGETQYF	TGCGCCAGCAGCTTCGGATGGGTAGCGGGAGGGGAGACCCAGTACTTC
TRBV11-2	NA	TRBD1	TRBJ2-2	CASRAGTGATGELFF	TGTGCCAGCAGGGCCGGGACAGGGGCGACCGGGGAGCTGTTTTTT
TRBV30	once	NA	TRBJ2-7	CAWSNYYEQYF	TGTGCCTGGAGTAACTACTACGAGCAGTACTTC
TRBV7-9	NA	NA	TRBJ1-2	CASSSGFRDPYGYTF	TGTGCCAGCAGCTCCGGATTCCGGGATCCCTATGGCTACACCTTC
TRBV6-5	NA	TRBD2	TRBJ2-7	CASSLGLAVSYEQYF	TGTGCCAGCAGCCTCGGACTAGCGGTATCCTACGAGCAGTACTTC
TRBV20-1	NA	NA	TRBJ2-1	CSASSEQFF	TGCAGTGCTTCCAGTGAGCAGTTCTTC
TRBV10-3	NA	NA	TRBJ1-1	CAIRPTGITEAFF	TGTGCCATCAGACCTACAGGGATCACTGAAGCTTTCTTT
TRBV6-5	NA	NA	TRBJ1-4	CASNQGGGINEKLFF	TGTGCCAGCAATCAAGGCGGGGGAATTAATGAAAAACTGTTTTTT
TRBV3-1/TRBV3-2	once	NA	TRBJ2-7	CASSQDSRSYEQYF	TGTGCCAGCAGCCAAGATAGTAGGAGCTACGAGCAGTACTTC
TRBV1	NA	NA	TRBJ1-1	CTSSQVPGGGTEAFF	TGCACCAGCAGCCAAGTTCCCGGGGGTGGTACTGAAGCTTTCTTT
TRBV18	NA	TRBD1	TRBJ2-5	CASSLETGPQYF	TGTGCCAGCTCACTCGAGACAGGGCCCCAGTACTTC
TRBV19	NA	TRBD1	TRBJ2-4	CATKGWGQGTDIQYF	TGTGCCACCAAGGGATGGGGACAGGGGACGGACATTCAGTACTTC
TRBV19	NA	NA	TRBJ2-3	CASSIRGTDTQYF	TGTGCCAGTAGCATAAGAGGAACAGATACGCAGTATTTT
TRBV7-2	NA	TRBD1	TRBJ1-5	CASSSQGSNQPQHF	TGTGCCAGCAGCTCACAGGGGAGCAATCAGCCCCAGCATTTT
TRBV12-3/TRBV12-4	NA	NA	TRBJ2-7	CASSIQGGPPYF	TGTGCCAGCAGCATCCAGGGAGGCCCCCCGTACTTC
TRBV19	NA	TRBD1	TRBJ2-3	CASRRGQGTDTQYF	TGTGCCAGTAGGAGGGGGCAAGGCACAGATACGCAGTATTTT
TRBV3-1/TRBV3-2	NA	NA	TRBJ1-2	CASSQETANYGYTF	TGTGCCAGCAGCCAAGAAACAGCCAACTATGGCTACACCTTC
TRBV29-1	NA	TRBD2	TRBJ2-3	CSVLGLAGDSDTQYF	TGCAGCGTATTGGGACTAGCGGGAGACTCAGATACGCAGTATTTT
TRBV28	NA	TRBD1	TRBJ2-7	CASSSSYRGLPPYEQYF	TGTGCCAGCAGTTCGTCTTACAGGGGGCTCCCCCCATACGAGCAGTACTTC
TRBV6-2/TRBV6-3	NA	NA	TRBJ1-5	CASSYSIGYSNQPQHF	TGTGCCAGCAGTTACTCGATCGGTTATAGCAATCAGCCCCAGCATTTT
TRBV30	NA	TRBD2	TRBJ2-2	CAWSKGLAGVGTGELFF	TGTGCCTGGAGCAAAGGACTAGCGGGGGTGGGGACCGGGGAGCTGTTTTTT
TRBV7-9	NA	NA	TRBJ1-5	CASSLGYSNQPQHF	TGTGCCAGCAGCTTAGGCTATAGCAATCAGCCCCAGCATTTT
TRBV12-5	NA	NA	TRBJ1-6	CASGLGTNNSPLHF	TGTGCTAGTGGTTTGGGGACTAATAATTCACCCCTCCACTTT
TRBV20-1	NA	NA	TRBJ1-4	CSVGGDEKLFF	TGCAGTGTCGGCGGGGATGAAAAACTGTTTTTT
TRBV30	NA	NA	TRBJ2-7	CAWKLSGEQYF	TGTGCCTGGAAGCTGTCGGGAGAGCAGTACTTC
TRBV12-5	NA	TRBD1	TRBJ2-1	CASGFAITRDRESEQFF	TGTGCTAGTGGTTTCGCTATTACCCGGGACAGGGAGAGTGAGCAGTTCTTC
TRBV5-8	NA	NA	TRBJ1-2	CASSILNGGRIYGYTF	TGTGCCAGCAGCATACTAAACGGGGGACGGATCTATGGCTACACCTTC
TRBV5-1	NA	NA	TRBJ2-5	CASSFIERGETQYF	TGCGCCAGCAGCTTTATAGAGAGAGGAGAGACCCAGTACTTC
TRBV18	NA	NA	TRBJ1-4	CASSPAGPFREKLFF	TGTGCCAGCTCACCGGCAGGGCCATTCAGGGAAAAACTGTTTTTT
TRBV10-3	NA	TRBD1	TRBJ2-7	CAISEGGGTGRYEQYF	TGTGCCATCAGTGAGGGGGGTGGGACAGGCCGCTACGAGCAGTACTTC
TRBV3-1/TRBV3-2	NA	TRBD1	TRBJ1-4	CASTQAGGNEKLFF	TGTGCCAGCACTCAAGCAGGGGGTAATGAAAAACTGTTTTTT